A selection of T cell receptor beta chains follows, all from one sample in a study of cytomegalovirus exposure and HLA in healthy donors. Sequenced by immunoSEQ multiplex PCR; TCRdb stores in-frame clones only, minus some. The sample shows under 200,000 clones, approximately 75% of them seen only once. Sequencing was carried out using PBMCs. All receptors come from a woman aged 18-35 years in good health and CMV-seronegative. CDR3s include the opening cysteine and the closing phenylalanine or tryptophan. D genes are given only for firm matches. Clone size, where shown, is once, few, many, or a class for clones that have expanded.

V gene	clone size	D gene	J gene	CDR3 DNA	CDR3 protein
TRBV11-3	-	-	TRBJ2-5	TGTGCCAGCAGCGCCAGAGCAGGGGTTTGGCAAGAGACCCAGTACTTC	CASSARAGVWQETQYF
TRBV7-9	-	-	TRBJ1-5	TGTGCCAGCAGCTTAGGGCCGTATAGCAATCAGCCCCAGCATTTT	CASSLGPYSNQPQHF
TRBV12-5	-	TRBD2	TRBJ2-1	TGTGCTAGTGGTTCGCCTTCTAGCGGGGGGACTTTAGGCTACAATGAGCAGTTCTTC	CASGSPSSGGTLGYNEQFF
TRBV5-5	-	TRBD1	TRBJ1-1	TGTGCCAGCAGCCCAGACAGGGTTGCTGAAGCTTTCTTT	CASSPDRVAEAFF
TRBV29-1	-	TRBD1	TRBJ2-3	TGCAGCGTTGCAGTGACAGGGGACTGGACAGATACGCAGTATTTT	CSVAVTGDWTDTQYF
TRBV18	-	-	TRBJ2-7	TGTGCCAGCTCACCCGAGGAGGGGTCGGCCTACGAGCAGTACTTC	CASSPEEGSAYEQYF
TRBV7-9	-	TRBD1	TRBJ1-4	TGTGCCAGCAGCCCCGGGACAGGGGGCCAAAAACTGTTTTTT	CASSPGTGGQKLFF
TRBV5-1	-	TRBD2	TRBJ2-1	TGCGCCAGCAGCTTGGAGGGACTAGCGCGCAATGAGCAGTTCTTC	CASSLEGLARNEQFF
TRBV5-1	few	-	TRBJ2-5	TGCGCCAGCAGCTCCAGGGATGGGGAGACCCAGTACTTC	CASSSRDGETQYF
TRBV5-1	-	-	TRBJ1-2	TGCGCCAGCAGCTCTGGTCAAAATCTTTGGACAGCTAACTATGGCTACACCTTC	CASSSGQNLWTANYGYTF
TRBV30	few	TRBD1	TRBJ1-4	TGTGCCGGCCGACAGGGAACTAATGAAAAACTGTTTTTT	CAGRQGTNEKLFF
TRBV5-1	-	-	TRBJ1-2	TGCGCCAGCAGTTATAGGTGGGGGCAACATGGCTACACCTTC	CASSYRWGQHGYTF
TRBV7-3	few	-	TRBJ2-5	TGTGCCAGCAGCTCAGGGGCTGCGGAGACCCAGTACTTC	CASSSGAAETQYF
TRBV19	-	-	TRBJ1-2	TGTGCCAGTAGTCAGGCTGAGAACTATGGCTACACCTTC	CASSQAENYGYTF
TRBV7-2	once	-	TRBJ2-3	TGTGCCAGCAGCTCGTACACAGATACGCAGTATTTT	CASSSYTDTQYF
TRBV19	-	-	TRBJ1-2	TGTGCCAGTAGTATATCAGGAGGCCGAGGGTATGGCTACACCTTC	CASSISGGRGYGYTF
TRBV10-1	-	-	TRBJ2-3	TGCGCCAGCAGTGAAGTGATTACGGGCACAGATACGCAGTATTTT	CASSEVITGTDTQYF
TRBV9	-	-	TRBJ2-2	TGTGCCAGCAGCGTAGCGGGGGGCGTTAACACCGGGGAGCTGTTTTTT	CASSVAGGVNTGELFF
TRBV7-6	once	-	TRBJ1-1	TGTGCCAGCAGCCTAAACAGCCACCAAGGAGCTTTCTTT	CASSLNSHQGAFF
TRBV30	few	-	TRBJ2-7	TGTGCCTGGATTCGCCAGGGTAGGGCCTACGAGCAGTACTTC	CAWIRQGRAYEQYF
TRBV5-1	-	TRBD1	TRBJ1-1	TGCGCCAGCAGCTTGTCACAGGGGTCGCGGGAAGCTTTCTTT	CASSLSQGSREAFF
TRBV7-9	-	-	TRBJ2-1	TGTGCCAGCAGCCCGGCCGGGGGCTACAATGAGCAGTTCTTC	CASSPAGGYNEQFF
TRBV11-2	-	-	TRBJ2-7	TGTGCCAGCAGGGCACCGGGTCTTAGATACGAGCAGTACTTC	CASRAPGLRYEQYF
TRBV4-1	-	-	TRBJ2-7	TGCGCCAGCAGCCTCTCCGGGGACTCCTACGAGCAGTACTTC	CASSLSGDSYEQYF
TRBV7-8	-	TRBD1	TRBJ2-7	TGTGCCAGCAGCTTATACCGACAGGGTGGCTCCTACGAGCAGTACTTC	CASSLYRQGGSYEQYF
TRBV5-1	-	TRBD1	TRBJ1-2	TGCGCCAGCAGACCTCTGACAGGGGCCAACTATGGCTACACCTTC	CASRPLTGANYGYTF
TRBV11-3	-	TRBD1	TRBJ2-7	TGTGCCAGCAGCTCCGGGACAGCCTACGAGCAGTACTTC	CASSSGTAYEQYF